The clone carrying this T cell receptor (beta chain) was counted a single time. At one of its ends the junction is not consistent with the germline gene, which may arise from a read error. CDR3 length: 15 residues. Germline CDR1 is MGHRA and CDR2 is YSYEKL. This sample is drawn from a study of CD8+CD57+ T cells in acquired aplastic anemia. According to the study, genomic DNA was the template for TCR beta VDJ and CDR3 profiling. One entry per CDR3 protein results from TCRdb running MiXCR on the reads. The table shows about 210,000 distinct CDR3 sequences, with roughly 33% occurring only once. The chain links TRBV4-1 to TRBJ1-5; D is uncertain. This clonotype was sampled from a human donor in good health, serving as a control. The sequencing sample was made of sorted CD4+, CD8+, or CD8+CD57+ T cells (not recorded which) from PBMCs. As DNA, the CDR3 is TGCGTCAGCAGCCAAGATACGGCCGCTCGACAGCCCCAGCATTTT. It codes for CVSSQDTAARQPQHF.